The 31 T cell receptor beta chains below were found in one sample sequenced in a study of CD8 T cells in Susac syndrome. RNA amounts of about 0.5 to 1 ug underwent reverse transcription with random hexamers. TCRdb redid the calling of the immunoSEQ multiplex PCR reads with MiXCR, one entry per CDR3 protein. The table has over 150,000 distinct CDR3 sequences, under 95% seen once. The sequencing input was CD4+ T cells from PBMCs. All receptors derive from a human donor with multiple sclerosis.

This clonotype was found once. The chain recombines TRBV5-4 with TRBJ2-6, with D possibly being TRBD1 or TRBD2 (5 bases each). The V gene lost 3 bases and the J gene lost 0 bases, with 13 bases spanning the gap. Per the germline V gene, CDR1 is SGHNT and CDR2 is YYREEE (reference sequence). CDR3 length: 17 amino acids. In DNA form, the CDR3 reads TGTGCCAGCAGCTCGGGACCGCCTAGCTCTGGGGCCAACGTCCTGACTTTC. Protein product: CASSSGPPSSGANVLTF.

The V call is TRBV5-4, the J call TRBJ2-3; the D call may be TRBD1 or TRBD2 (5 bases each). V dropped 4 bases and J dropped 0 bases, with 12 bases sitting between them. From germline, CDR1 is SGHNT and CDR2 YYREEE (reference sequence). The CDR3 length is 15 residues. CDR3 nucleotide sequence: TGTGCCAGCAGCGGGGACGGCGGGAGCACAGATACGCAGTATTTT. Translating it yields CASSGDGGSTDTQYF.

This chain joins TRBV27 and TRBJ2-4; TRBD1 agrees at 9 bases. Trimming took 3 bases from V and 6 from J; bases not matched to a gene: 6. The V gene's germline CDR1 is MNHEY and CDR2 SMNVEV (reference sequence). This CDR3 region has 15 residues. The CDR3 bases are TGTGCCAGCAGTTTGGACAGGGGAATTCCAAACATTCAGTACTTC. Translating gives CASSLDRGIPNIQYF.

The CDR3 loop is CASRTGSSLRGETQYF. The CDR3 bases are TGTGCCAGCAGGACCGGGTCCTCGTTGAGGGGGGAGACCCAGTACTTC. The J gene is TRBJ2-5, the V gene TRBV28; D is possibly TRBD1 (6 bases). CDR1 is MDHEN and CDR2 is SYDVKM in the germline V gene. This CDR3 comprises 16 residues. The germline V and J ends were trimmed by 6 bases and 5 bases, with 22 bases remaining between them.

The V gene is TRBV5-1, the J gene TRBJ1-3; possibly TRBD1 for D (6 bases). Trimming removed 4 bases from V and 1 base from J, with 12 bases in between. The germline V gene has CDR1 SGHRS and CDR2 YFSETQ. This CDR3 comprises 15 residues. The CDR3 region has the DNA TGCGCCAGCAGCCCAGGGGCGTATTCTGGAAACACCATATATTTT. This translates into CASSPGAYSGNTIYF.

The chain has TRBV24-1 and TRBJ2-5; TRBD1 aligns across 7 bases. J gave up 5 bases and V 3 bases, and 5 bases lay outside the gene matches. The germline gives CDR1 KGHDR, CDR2 SFDVKD. The CDR3 totals 14 residues. CDR3 nucleotide sequence: TGTGCCACCAGTGATCCCAGGGGGATGGAGACCCAGTACTTC. Residues: CATSDPRGMETQYF.

The J gene is TRBJ2-2, the V gene TRBV11-2; unclear D gene. The CDR3 loop spans 13 amino acids. Germline V gene lookup returns CDR1 SGHAT and CDR2 FQNNGV. V lost 4 bases, J lost 5 bases, and 8 bases lay in between. The CDR3 sequence is CASSSVQTGELFF. DNA of the CDR3: TGTGCCAGCAGCTCGGTACAGACCGGGGAGCTGTTTTTT.

This clonotype is a singleton in its sample. The chain joins TRBV7-2 to TRBJ1-3, with 7 bases lining up with TRBD1. This CDR3 is built from 15 residues. Looked up from germline, CDR1 is SGHTA and CDR2 is FQGNSA. Losses at the gene ends were 5 bases for V and 4 bases for J; bases not matched to a gene: 8. The CDR3 DNA is TGTGCCAGCAGCCCTAAACAGGGGAGGGGAAACACCATATATTTT. Translating gives CASSPKQGRGNTIYF. The full variable domain, in which reference TRBV7-2 and TRBJ1-3 provide the parts outside the CDR3, is GAGVSQSPSNKVTEKGKDVELRCDPISGHTALYWYRQSLGQGLEFLIYFQGNSAPDKSGLPSDRFSAERTGGSVSTLTIQRTQQEDSAVYLCASSPKQGRGNTIYFGEGSWLTVV.

The chain employs TRBV7-9 and TRBJ1-6; maybe TRBD1 (5 bases). The germline V gene encodes CDR1 SEHNR and CDR2 FQNEAQ (reference sequence). The CDR3 spans 15 residues. Trimming left V 8 bases short and J 7 bases short, with 18 bases between. The CDR3: CASSFGGGRNSPLHF. CDR3 DNA: TGTGCCAGCTCCTTCGGGGGGGGAAGAAATTCACCCCTCCACTTT.

The chain carries TRBV11-2 and TRBJ2-2; D uncertain. Trimming pared 5 bases from V and 5 bases from J, leaving 9 bases between. CDR1 is SGHAT, CDR2 FQNNGV, per germline. CDR3 length equals 13 residues. CDR3 nucleotide sequence: TGTGCCAGCAGCCGACGGGCGACCGGGGAGCTGTTTTTT. Protein product: CASSRRATGELFF.

The gene calls are TRBV7-2 and TRBJ2-1, with D perhaps TRBD1 (5 bases). The V end lost 2 bases, the J end lost 5 bases, and 10 bases lay between the germline ends. The CDR3 is made up of 14 amino acids. In germline, CDR1 is SGHTA, CDR2 FQGNSA. CDR3 in DNA: TGTGCCAGCAGCTTAAGACAGATTAACAATGAGCAGTTCTTC. Residues: CASSLRQINNEQFF.

The V call is TRBV19, the J call TRBJ2-1; TRBD2 matches at 8 bases. V was pared by 0 bases and J by 5 bases, with 6 bases of the junction left unmatched. This CDR3 comprises 16 residues. CDR1 is LNHDA, CDR2 SQIVND, per germline (reference sequence). CDR3 DNA sequence: TGTGCCAGTAGTATAGAGAGCGGGAGCCCCGACAATGAGCAGTTCTTC. It specifies CASSIESGSPDNEQFF.

The chain joins TRBV4-3 to TRBJ2-2; TRBD2 is a possible D gene (6 bases). Trimming took 4 bases from V and 1 from J, leaving 10 bases between them. Germline V gene sequence: CDR1 LGHNA, CDR2 YSLEER. The CDR3 sequence is 15 residues long. The CDR3 coding sequence is TGCGCCAGCAGCCCTTCCGGGGGGAACACCGGGGAGCTGTTTTTT. Translation: CASSPSGGNTGELFF.

The chain is built from TRBV15 and TRBJ1-1; D is uncertain. The CDR3 covers 14 residues. Germline V gene data show CDR1 as LNHNV and CDR2 as YYDKDF (reference sequence). V was cut by 0 bases and J by 4 bases, with 9 bases left in between. The CDR3 coding sequence is TGTGCCACCAGCAGAGATACTCGGGGCACTGAAGCTTTCTTT. This gives the protein CATSRDTRGTEAFF.

V gene TRBV25-1 combines with J gene TRBJ2-4; the D gene is possibly TRBD1 (5 bases). The CDR3 loop spans 14 amino acids. Germline loops: CDR1 MGHDK, CDR2 SYGVNS. Trimming cost V 4 bases and J 6 bases, with 13 bases left between them. CDR3 in DNA: TGTGCCAGCAGTGGTCAGGGTCGAGGAAACATTCAGTACTTC. Amino acid sequence: CASSGQGRGNIQYF. The full variable domain, completed using reference TRBV25-1 and TRBJ2-4, is EADIYQTPRYLVIGTGKKITLECSQTMGHDKMYWYQQDPGMELHLIHYSYGVNSTEKGDLSSESTVSRIRTEHFPLTLESARPSHTSQYLCASSGQGRGNIQYFGAGTRLSVL.

The chain carries TRBV4-3 and TRBJ2-3, with 7 bases that match TRBD2. Germline values: CDR1 LGHNA, CDR2 YSLEER. V gave up 1 base and J gave up 3 bases; unmatched junction bases: 10. The CDR3 has 17 residues. This CDR3 is CASSQGMGEGRTDTQYF. The CDR3 DNA is TGCGCCAGCAGCCAAGGGATGGGGGAGGGCCGAACAGATACGCAGTATTTT.

This clonotype was detected once. This chain connects TRBV7-2 to TRBJ1-1; D is unresolved. The CDR3 has 13 residues. Germline V gives CDR1 SGHTA, CDR2 FQGNSA. V gave up 3 bases and J gave up 4 bases, with 9 bases separating them. The CDR3 region is CASSLALITEAFF. For the CDR3, the DNA is TGTGCCAGCAGCTTGGCCCTTATCACTGAAGCTTTCTTT.

The rearrangement uses TRBV7-3 and TRBJ2-3; TRBD1 aligns across 8 bases. The CDR3 runs to 16 residues. Losses at the gene ends were 4 bases for V and 4 bases for J; bases not matched to a gene: 10. Germline V gene data show CDR1 as SGHTA and CDR2 as FQGTGA. DNA for the CDR3: TGTGCCAGCAGCTCCTCGGACAGGGTTCGGGCAGATACGCAGTATTTT. Translation gives CASSSSDRVRADTQYF.

J is TRBJ1-1 and V is TRBV18; weak D call: TRBD1 (6 bases). CDR1 is KGHSH, CDR2 LQKENI, per germline. V lost 7 bases and J lost 6, with 15 bases in between. CDR3 length: 13 amino acids. The CDR3, as DNA: TGTGCCAGCTTCCGACAGGAGGGGGCTGAAGCTTTCTTT. Translated: CASFRQEGAEAFF.

On this clonotype itself: The junction shows a germline mismatch at one end, possibly a read error. V is TRBV27 and J is TRBJ2-2, with D maybe TRBD1 (6 bases). This CDR3 region has 14 residues. Per the germline V gene, CDR1 is MNHEY and CDR2 is SMNVEV (reference sequence). The CDR3 coding sequence is TGTGCCAGCAGACAGGGACGAGCCCCCGGGGAGCTTTTTTTT. This encodes CASRQGRAPGELFF.

The rearrangement uses TRBV4-3 and TRBJ1-2; 12 bases agree with TRBD1. CDR1 is LGHNA, CDR2 YSLEER, per germline. The length of the CDR3 is 15 residues. The trim removed 4 bases at V and 4 bases at J, leaving 4 bases unmatched. For the CDR3, the DNA is TGCGCCAGCAGCCGGGGACAGGGGGCTCTCTATGGCTACACCTTC. Encoded protein: CASSRGQGALYGYTF.

The rearrangement uses TRBV28 and TRBJ2-3; 8 bases fit TRBD1. The junction had 9 bases not matched to a gene; V was cut back by 5 bases and J by 2 bases. From germline, CDR1 is MDHEN and CDR2 SYDVKM. The CDR3 consists of 16 residues. The CDR3 bases are TGTGCCAGCAGTACCGCTGGGACAGGCCACACAGATACGCAGTATTTT. It yields the protein CASSTAGTGHTDTQYF.

The chain employs TRBV6-1 and TRBJ1-2, with 7 bases identical to TRBD1. Looked up from germline, CDR1 is MNHNS and CDR2 is SASEGT. This CDR3 region has 15 residues. Losses at the gene ends were 0 bases for V and 6 bases for J; bases not matched to a gene: 7. CDR3 amino acids: CASSEARGRVDGYTF. The CDR3 bases are TGTGCCAGCAGTGAAGCAAGGGGGCGCGTCGATGGCTACACCTTC.

The chain uses TRBV5-1 and TRBJ1-1; D unresolved. The ends were cut back, 0 bases at V and 1 base at J, with 10 bases in the middle. Per germline, CDR1 SGHRS and CDR2 YFSETQ. This CDR3 has 15 residues. CDR3 protein: CASSLDGVGNTEAFF. CDR3 nucleotide sequence: TGCGCCAGCAGCTTGGACGGGGTAGGGAACACTGAAGCTTTCTTT.

This clonotype was detected a few times. One end of the junction does not line up with germline, which may come from a read error. The chain employs TRBV29-1 and TRBJ1-3; 7 bases are a match to TRBD1. Germline V gene lookup returns CDR1 SQVTM and CDR2 ANQGSEA. This CDR3 is built from 14 residues. The CDR3 region is CSVSGTATGNTIYF. In nucleotides, the CDR3 is TGCAGCGTTTCCGGGACAGCCACTGGAAACACTATATATTTT.

This chain links TRBV2 with TRBJ2-5; no definite D call. Germline CDR1 SNHLY, CDR2 FYNNEI. V was shortened by 5 bases and J by 5 bases, with 6 bases between the two germline ends. The CDR3 covers 11 residues. Here the CDR3 DNA reads TGTGCCAGCAGTACTGACGAGACCCAGTACTTC. It is translated as CASSTDETQYF.

V is TRBV20-1 and J is TRBJ2-3; a weak D match, TRBD2 (5 bases). V was shortened by 1 base and J by 2 bases, with 16 bases between the two germline ends. The germline gives CDR1 DFQATT, CDR2 SNEGSKA (reference sequence). The CDR3 consists of 16 residues. In DNA, the CDR3 is TGCAGTGCTAGAGGCCTGACGGGATACGTCACAGATACGCAGTATTTT. It specifies CSARGLTGYVTDTQYF.

The chain employs TRBV7-2 and TRBJ2-5; D might be TRBD1 (6 bases). CDR3 length: 13 residues. V lost 1 base and J 9 bases, leaving 12 bases between the germline ends. Germline V gives CDR1 SGHTA, CDR2 FQGNSA. The CDR3 sequence is CASSLGTDPAQYF. As DNA, the CDR3 is TGTGCCAGCAGCTTAGGGACAGACCCAGCCCAGTACTTC.

The J gene is TRBJ1-5, the V gene TRBV19; D unclear. Trimming shortened V by 6 bases and J by 2 bases, and 11 bases separated the two germline ends. The CDR3 has 14 residues. CDR1 LNHDA and CDR2 SQIVND come from the germline V gene (reference sequence). CDR3 DNA: TGTGCCAGTAGCTCCCTCCTGGGCAATCAGCCCCAGCATTTT. This codes for CASSSLLGNQPQHF.

The chain uses TRBV7-8 and TRBJ2-7; no reliable D call. Germline CDR1 reads SGHVS; CDR2 reads FQNEAQ. Trimming pared 1 base from V and 10 bases from J, leaving 8 bases between. CDR3 length: 11 residues. CDR3 sequence: CASSLEGSQYF. DNA of the CDR3: TGTGCCAGCAGCTTAGAAGGGTCTCAGTACTTC.

A note on this clonotype: The junction departs from the called germline gene at one end, perhaps through a read error. The chain joins TRBV2 to TRBJ1-3; unclear D gene. Germline CDR1 and CDR2: SNHLY and FYNNEI. This CDR3 spans 12 amino acids. The CDR3 bases are TGTGCCAGCAGTTCCCTTACGGGTTCCATGGATTTT. Translating it yields CASSSLTGSMDF.